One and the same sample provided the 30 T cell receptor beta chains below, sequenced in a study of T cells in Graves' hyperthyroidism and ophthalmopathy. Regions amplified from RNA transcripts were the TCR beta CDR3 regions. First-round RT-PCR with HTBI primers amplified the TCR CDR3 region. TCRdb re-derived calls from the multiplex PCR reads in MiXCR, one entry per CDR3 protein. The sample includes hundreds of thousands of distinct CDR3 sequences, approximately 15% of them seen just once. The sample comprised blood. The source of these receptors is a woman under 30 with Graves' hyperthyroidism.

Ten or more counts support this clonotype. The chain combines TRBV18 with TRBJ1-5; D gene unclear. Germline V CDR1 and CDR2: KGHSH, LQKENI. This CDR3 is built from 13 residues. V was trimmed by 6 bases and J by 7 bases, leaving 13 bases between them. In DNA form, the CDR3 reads TGTGCCAGCTCCCAAGACCCGAGGCAGCCCCAGCATTTT. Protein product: CASSQDPRQPQHF.

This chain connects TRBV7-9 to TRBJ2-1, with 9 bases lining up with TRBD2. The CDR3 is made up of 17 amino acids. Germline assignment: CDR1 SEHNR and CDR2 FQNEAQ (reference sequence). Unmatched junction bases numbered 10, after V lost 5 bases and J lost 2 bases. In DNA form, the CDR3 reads TGTGCCAGCAGCCCAAAAGACCCTAGCGGGGCCTACAATGAGCAGTTCTTC. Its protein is CASSPKDPSGAYNEQFF. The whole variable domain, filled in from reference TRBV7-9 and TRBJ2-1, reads DTGVSQNPRHKITKRGQNVTFRCDPISEHNRLYWYRQTLGQGPEFLTYFQNEAQLEKSRLLSDRFSAERPKGSFSTLEIQRTEQGDSAMYLCASSPKDPSGAYNEQFFGPGTRLTVL.

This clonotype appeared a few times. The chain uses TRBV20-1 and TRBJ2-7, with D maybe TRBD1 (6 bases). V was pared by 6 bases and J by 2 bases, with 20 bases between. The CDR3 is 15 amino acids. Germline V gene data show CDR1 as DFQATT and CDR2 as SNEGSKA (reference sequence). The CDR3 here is CSARTLTGNPYEQYF. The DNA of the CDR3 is TGCAGTGCCAGAACGCTTACAGGGAACCCCTACGAGCAGTACTTC.

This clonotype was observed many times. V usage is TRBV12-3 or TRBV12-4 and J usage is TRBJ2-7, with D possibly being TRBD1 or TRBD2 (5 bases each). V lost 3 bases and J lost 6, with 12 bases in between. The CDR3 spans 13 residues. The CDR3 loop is CASSFSGTSEQYF. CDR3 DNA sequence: TGTGCCAGCAGTTTCTCCGGGACCAGCGAGCAGTACTTC.

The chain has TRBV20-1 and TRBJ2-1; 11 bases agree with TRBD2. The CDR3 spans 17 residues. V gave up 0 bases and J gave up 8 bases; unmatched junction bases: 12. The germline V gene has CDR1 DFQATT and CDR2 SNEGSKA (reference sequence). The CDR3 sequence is CSARDTIAGGVWHEQFF. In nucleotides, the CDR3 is TGCAGTGCTAGAGATACTATAGCGGGAGGGGTATGGCATGAGCAGTTCTTC.

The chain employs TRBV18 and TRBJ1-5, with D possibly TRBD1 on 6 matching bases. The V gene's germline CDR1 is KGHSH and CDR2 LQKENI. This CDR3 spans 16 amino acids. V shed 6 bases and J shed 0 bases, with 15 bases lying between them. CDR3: CASSLDRKNSNQPQHF. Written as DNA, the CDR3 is TGTGCCAGCTCCCTGGACAGAAAAAATAGCAATCAGCCCCAGCATTTT.

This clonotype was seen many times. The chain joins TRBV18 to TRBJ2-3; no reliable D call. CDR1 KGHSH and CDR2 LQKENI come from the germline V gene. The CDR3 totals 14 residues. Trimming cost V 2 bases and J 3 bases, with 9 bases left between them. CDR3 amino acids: CASSPYVTTDTQYF. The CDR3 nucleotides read TGTGCCAGCTCACCATACGTGACAACAGATACGCAGTATTTT. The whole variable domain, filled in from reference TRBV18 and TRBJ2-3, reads NAGVMQNPRHLVRRRGQEARLRCSPMKGHSHVYWYRQLPEEGLKFMVYLQKENIIDESGMPKERFSAEFPKEGPSILRIQQVVRGDSAAYFCASSPYVTTDTQYFGPGTRLTVL.

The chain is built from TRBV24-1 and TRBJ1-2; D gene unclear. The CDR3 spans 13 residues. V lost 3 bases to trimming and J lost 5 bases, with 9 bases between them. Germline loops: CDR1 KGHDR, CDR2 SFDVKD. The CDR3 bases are TGTGCCACCAGTGATAAACTCCCTTATGGCTACACCTTC. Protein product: CATSDKLPYGYTF.

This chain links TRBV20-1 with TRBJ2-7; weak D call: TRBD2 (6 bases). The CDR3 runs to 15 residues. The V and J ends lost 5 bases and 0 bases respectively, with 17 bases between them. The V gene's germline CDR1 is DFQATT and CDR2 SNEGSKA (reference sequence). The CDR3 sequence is CSAGESGTPSYEQYF. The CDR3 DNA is TGCAGTGCTGGCGAGTCCGGGACTCCCTCCTACGAGCAGTACTTC.

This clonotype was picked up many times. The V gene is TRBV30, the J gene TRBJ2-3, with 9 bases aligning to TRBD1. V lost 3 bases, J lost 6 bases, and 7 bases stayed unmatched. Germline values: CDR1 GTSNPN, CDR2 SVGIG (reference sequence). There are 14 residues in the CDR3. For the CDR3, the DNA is TGTGCCTGGAGCACCGGGACAGGGTTGGATACGCAGTATTTT. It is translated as CAWSTGTGLDTQYF.

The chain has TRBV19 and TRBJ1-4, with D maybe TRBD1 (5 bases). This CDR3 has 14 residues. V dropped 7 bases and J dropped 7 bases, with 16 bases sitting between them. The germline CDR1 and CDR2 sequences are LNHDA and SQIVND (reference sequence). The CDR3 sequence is CASTMGTGAEKLFF. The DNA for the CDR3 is TGTGCCAGTACCATGGGAACAGGTGCTGAAAAACTGTTTTTT.

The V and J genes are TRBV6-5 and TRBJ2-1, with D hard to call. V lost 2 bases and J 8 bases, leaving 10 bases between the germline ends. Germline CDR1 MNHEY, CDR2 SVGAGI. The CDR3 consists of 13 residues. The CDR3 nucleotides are TGTGCCAGCAGTTACATGGACGCGGATGAGCAGTTCTTC. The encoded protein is CASSYMDADEQFF.

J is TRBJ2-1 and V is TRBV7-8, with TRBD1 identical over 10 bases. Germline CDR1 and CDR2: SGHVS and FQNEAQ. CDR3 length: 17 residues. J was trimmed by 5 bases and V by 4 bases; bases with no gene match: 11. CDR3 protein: CASSSRGPGTGDNEQFF. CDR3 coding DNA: TGTGCCAGCAGCTCTAGAGGACCCGGGACAGGGGACAATGAGCAGTTCTTC.

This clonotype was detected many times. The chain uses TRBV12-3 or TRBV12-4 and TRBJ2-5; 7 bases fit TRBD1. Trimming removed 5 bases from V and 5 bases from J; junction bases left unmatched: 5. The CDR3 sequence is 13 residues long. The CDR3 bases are TGTGCCAGCAGTGATGAGGGGGCCGAGACCCAGTACTTC. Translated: CASSDEGAETQYF.

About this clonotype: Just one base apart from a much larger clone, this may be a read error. CDR3 sequence reads: CASSPPSGSNNEQYF. CDR3 bases: TGTGCCAGCTCACCCCCCAGCGGGAGTAACAATGAGCAGTACTTC. The chain uses TRBV18 and TRBJ2-1; 8 bases match TRBD2. The J call may be mistaken, given a closer DNA end match to TRBJ2-7. This CDR3 has 15 amino acids. Per the germline V gene, CDR1 is KGHSH and CDR2 is LQKENI.

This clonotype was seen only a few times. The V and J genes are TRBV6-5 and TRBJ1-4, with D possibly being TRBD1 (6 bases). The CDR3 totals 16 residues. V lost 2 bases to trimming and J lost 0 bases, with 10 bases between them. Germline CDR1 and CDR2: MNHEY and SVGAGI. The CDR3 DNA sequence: TGTGCCAGCAGTTACACGAGGGGGACAACTAATGAAAAACTGTTTTTT. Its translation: CASSYTRGTTNEKLFF.

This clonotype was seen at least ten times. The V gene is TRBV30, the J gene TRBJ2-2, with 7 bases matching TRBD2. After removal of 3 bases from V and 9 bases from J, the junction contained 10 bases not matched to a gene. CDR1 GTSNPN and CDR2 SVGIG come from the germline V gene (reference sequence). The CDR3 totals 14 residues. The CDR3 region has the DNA TGTGCCTGGAGGAGCGGGAAACGAGCCTGGGAGCTGTTTTTT. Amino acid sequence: CAWRSGKRAWELFF.

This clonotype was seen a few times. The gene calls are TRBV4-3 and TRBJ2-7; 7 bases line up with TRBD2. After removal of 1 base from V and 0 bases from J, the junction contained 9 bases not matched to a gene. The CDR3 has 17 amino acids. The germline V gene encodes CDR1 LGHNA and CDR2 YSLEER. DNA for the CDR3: TGCGCCAGCAGCCAAGTAACCGGGGGAGGGAGCTCCTACGAGCAGTACTTC. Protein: CASSQVTGGGSSYEQYF.

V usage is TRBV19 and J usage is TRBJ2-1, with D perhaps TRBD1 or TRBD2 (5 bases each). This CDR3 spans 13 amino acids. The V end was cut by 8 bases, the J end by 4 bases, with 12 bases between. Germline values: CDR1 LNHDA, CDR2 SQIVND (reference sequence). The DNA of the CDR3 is TGTGCCAGTCGGGACCCCGGTTACAATGAGCAGTTCTTC. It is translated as CASRDPGYNEQFF.

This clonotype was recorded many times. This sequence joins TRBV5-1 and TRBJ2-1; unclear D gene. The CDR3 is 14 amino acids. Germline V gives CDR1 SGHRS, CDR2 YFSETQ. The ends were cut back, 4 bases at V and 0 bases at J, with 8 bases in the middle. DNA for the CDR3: TGCGCCAGCAGCGTCTTGTCCTCCTACAATGAGCAGTTCTTC. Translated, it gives CASSVLSSYNEQFF.

Here the CDR3 DNA reads TGTGCCAGCAGTTACCCTAGCGGACCGACCACAGATACGCAGTATTTT. It yields the protein CASSYPSGPTTDTQYF. The V and J genes are TRBV12-3 or TRBV12-4 and TRBJ2-3; TRBD2 matches 7 bases. CDR3 length equals 16 residues. The J segment lost 2 bases and the V segment lost 4 bases, leaving 9 bases of the junction unmatched.

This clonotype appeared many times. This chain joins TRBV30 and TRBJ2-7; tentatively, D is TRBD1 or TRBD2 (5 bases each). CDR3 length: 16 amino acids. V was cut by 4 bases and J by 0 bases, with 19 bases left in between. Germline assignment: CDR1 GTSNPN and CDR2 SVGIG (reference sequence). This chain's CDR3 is CAWTWHGGAYSYEQYF. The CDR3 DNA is TGTGCCTGGACCTGGCATGGGGGTGCCTACTCCTACGAGCAGTACTTC.

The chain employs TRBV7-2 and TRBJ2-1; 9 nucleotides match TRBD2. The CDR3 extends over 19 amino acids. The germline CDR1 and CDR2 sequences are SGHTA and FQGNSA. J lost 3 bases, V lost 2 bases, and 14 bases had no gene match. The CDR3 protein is CASSLIPGLAVPFYNEQFF. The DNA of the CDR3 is TGTGCCAGCAGCTTAATACCGGGACTAGCTGTCCCGTTCTACAATGAGCAGTTCTTC.

The CDR3 DNA reads as TGTGCCACCGGCAGCGCTGAAGCTTTCTTT. Protein product: CATGSAEAFF. J is TRBJ1-1 and V is TRBV6-2 or TRBV6-3, with D uncertain. The V and J ends lost 10 bases and 6 bases respectively, with 9 bases between them. Germline-derived CDR1 and CDR2 are MNHEY and SVGEGT. This CDR3 has 10 residues.

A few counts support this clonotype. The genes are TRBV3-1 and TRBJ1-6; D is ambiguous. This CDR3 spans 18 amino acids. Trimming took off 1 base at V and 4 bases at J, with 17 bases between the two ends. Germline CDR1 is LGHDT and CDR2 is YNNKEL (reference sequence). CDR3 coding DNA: TGTGCCAGCAGCCAAGGGGGATGGACGGTAGAATATAATTCACCCCTCCACTTT. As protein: CASSQGGWTVEYNSPLHF. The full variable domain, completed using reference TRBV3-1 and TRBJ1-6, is DTAVSQTPKYLVTQMGNDKSIKCEQNLGHDTMYWYKQDSKKFLKIMFSYNNKELIINETVPNRFSPKSPDKAHLNLHINSLELGDSAVYFCASSQGGWTVEYNSPLHFGNGTRLTVT.

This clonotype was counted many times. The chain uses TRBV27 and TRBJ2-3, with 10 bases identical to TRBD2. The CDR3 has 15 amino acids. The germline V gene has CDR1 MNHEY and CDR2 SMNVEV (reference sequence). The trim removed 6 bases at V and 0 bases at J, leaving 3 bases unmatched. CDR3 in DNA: TGTGCCAGCAGGGAAGCGGGAGGGAGCACAGATACGCAGTATTTT. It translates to CASREAGGSTDTQYF.

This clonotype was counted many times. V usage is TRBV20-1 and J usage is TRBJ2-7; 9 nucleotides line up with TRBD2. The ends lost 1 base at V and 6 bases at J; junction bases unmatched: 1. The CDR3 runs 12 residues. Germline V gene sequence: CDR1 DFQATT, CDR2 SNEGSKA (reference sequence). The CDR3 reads CSARGTSAEQYF. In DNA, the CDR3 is TGCAGTGCTAGAGGGACTAGCGCCGAGCAGTACTTC.

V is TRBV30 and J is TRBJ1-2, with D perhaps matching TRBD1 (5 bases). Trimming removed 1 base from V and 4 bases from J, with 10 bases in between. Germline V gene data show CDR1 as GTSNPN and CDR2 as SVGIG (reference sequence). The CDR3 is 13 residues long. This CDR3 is CAWSARGTYGYTF. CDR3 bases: TGTGCCTGGAGTGCGCGGGGGACCTATGGCTACACCTTC.

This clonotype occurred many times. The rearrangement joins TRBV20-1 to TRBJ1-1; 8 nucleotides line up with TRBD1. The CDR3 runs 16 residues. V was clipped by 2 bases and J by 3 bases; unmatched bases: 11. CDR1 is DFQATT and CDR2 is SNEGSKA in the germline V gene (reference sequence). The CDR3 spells CSARSYAGGGDTEAFF. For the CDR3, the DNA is TGCAGTGCTAGATCCTACGCAGGGGGCGGGGACACTGAAGCTTTCTTT.

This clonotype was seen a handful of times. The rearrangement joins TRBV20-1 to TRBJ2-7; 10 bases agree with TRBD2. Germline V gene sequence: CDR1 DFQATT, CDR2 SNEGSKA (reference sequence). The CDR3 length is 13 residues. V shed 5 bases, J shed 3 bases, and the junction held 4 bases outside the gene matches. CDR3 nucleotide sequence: TGCAGTGCTCCAGCGGGAGGGAACTACGAGCAGTACTTC. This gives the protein CSAPAGGNYEQYF.